This T cell receptor beta chain was recovered during a study of tumor-infiltrating T cells and Merkel cell polyomavirus (TCRdb year 2017). Regarding the complete study: In Merkel cell carcinoma patients, the study examined CD8+ T cells specific for the Merkel cell polyomavirus KLL epitope. Disease stage at presentation varied among the patients, and patient follow-up lasted a median of around 2.7 years, ranging from roughly 1.1 to 6.0 years. The therapies patients received were varied and non-standardized, including chemotherapy, radiation and immunotherapies. TRB sequencing covered KLL-tetramer-sorted cells from blood or tumor-infiltrating lymphocytes in around 15 samples, plus 12 matched whole-tumor samples. Most whole-tumor samples were obtained as 25-micron curls cut from formalin-fixed, paraffin-embedded tissue blocks. Of all the tumor samples in the study, one was a frozen nodal tumor digest and another was a flash-frozen core biopsy of a metastasis.

At the junction V is shortened by 4 bases and J by 1 base, with 13 bases in between. The germline V gene yields MDHEN for CDR1 and SYDVKM for CDR2. Counted from cysteine to phenylalanine, this CDR3 has 15 amino acids. The DNA shown is the 45-base CDR3, in frame from base 1. Receptors were amplified or captured by the immunoSEQ multiplex PCR assay. Genomic DNA extraction, TRB sequencing and normalization were performed by Adaptive Biotechnologies (Seattle, WA). The study's processing was this. To compute clonality, the Shannon entropy of productive TRB sequences was normalized by log2 of unique productive sequences and then subtracted from one. KLL-specific clonotypes in tumors were identified by matching TCRbeta CDR3 amino acid sequences to those from the tetramer-sorted sample of each patient. Imported from immuneACCESS, the table was reduced by TCRdb to in-frame sequences with V and J called. These copies leave out some clones; in studies compared against another copy, an unresolved V gene accounts for under half, and the cause of the remainder is not known. From that table come the V and J calls and clone size; the DNA was used to work out D and trimming. The sample contains about 25,000 clones, roughly 85% of them found a single time. The ten top clones hold less than 3% of the sample.

Overall study results and their limits: KLL-specific TRB repertoires were diverse and mostly private, with just one public clonotype, shared by two patients, among roughly 400 unique sequences. A significant MCC-specific survival advantage (P = 0.0051) was associated with a greater number of unique KLL-specific clonotypes in tumors (5-108 vs 0-3). One limitation of the study is the small sample size (n ≈ 12 patients). The study examined just one viral epitope, so T cells targeting other Merkel cell polyomavirus epitopes were not captured. Significantly improved MCC-specific survival was associated with a higher fraction of KLL-specific T cells within tumors (about 1.9-20% versus about 0-0.14%).

Robust positive staining for Merkel cell polyomavirus Large T antigen was observed by immunohistochemistry in the tumors of all patients. The study included around 11 Merkel cell carcinoma patients whose blood and/or cultured TIL contained robust KLL-tetramer+ populations exceeding 0.04% of CD8+ T cells. Every patient was Caucasian, and patient ages ranged from roughly 45 to 85 years, with a median of approximately 64 years. Lymph node tumors were analyzed for patients with unknown primaries who presented with nodal disease, or when there was not enough primary tissue. About this clone: Its cognate antigen has yet to be identified. No base qualities exist here, and no much larger clone lies one base off it.

The receptor comes from a man in his fifties with Merkel cell carcinoma. Sequenced: lymph node tissue. The receptor chain draws on TRBV28 and TRBJ1-1; the D gene assignment is ambiguous. The CDR3: CASSSLGDENTEAFF. The nucleotide sequence reads TGTGCCAGCAGTTCCTTAGGAGACGAGAACACTGAAGCTTTCTTT.